The entry below gives a single TCR beta chain sequence along with its context. Its target is not known. The germline gives CDR1 SGHDT, CDR2 YYEEEE. V lost 0 bases and J 1 base, leaving 7 bases between the germline ends. The CDR3 contains 14 residues. The sample originates from a study of shared clonotypes between healthy human individuals. On the study more broadly: Three plates were used per donor for CD4 naive, three for CD4 memory, two for CD8 naive and one for CD8 memory.

Some clones are missing from TCRdb's copy, which holds only in-frame ones; the method was immunoSEQ multiplex PCR. The sample has around 1.1 million clones, roughly 80% seen once. Findings and limits, study-wide: Memory subsets had estimated richness that was generally smaller than that of naive subsets.

This rearrangement joins TRBV5-6 to TRBJ2-5, with D perhaps TRBD1 or TRBD2 (5 bases each). This TCR derives from a man between 18 and 35 years old in good health. Some clones in this sample may be carry-over from other donors' samples. Source material: memory CD4+ T cells from PBMCs. Specified subset: CD45RA-negative fraction. In DNA form, the CDR3 reads TGTGCCAGCAGCTTGGGGGACGGCCAAGAGACCCAGTACTTC. As protein: CASSLGDGQETQYF.